Shown below are 9 T cell receptor beta chains from a single sample sequenced in a study of T-cell memory formation after mild COVID-19. TCRdb reanalysed the 5' RACE reads using MiXCR and keeps one entry per CDR3 protein. The data contain 30,000 to 35,000 distinct CDR3 sequences, 7.7% of them singletons. The sequenced material came from PBMCs or a T cell subset sorted from them (not recorded which). The receptor source for this set is a man younger than 30 who had mild COVID-19 (a few samples of this study predate the infection). Cell type and time point are not known.

In its sample, this clonotype was seen many times. Germline and junction disagree at one end, which may indicate a read error. The V gene is TRBV5-1, the J gene TRBJ2-6; D perhaps matches TRBD2 (5 bases). Germline V gives CDR1 SGHRS, CDR2 YFSETQ. The CDR3 loop spans 15 amino acids. The CDR3 coding sequence is TGCGCCAGCTGCTTGGACTTCTCTGGGGCCAACGTCCTGACTTTC. It specifies CASCLDFSGANVLTF.

Many counts were recorded for this clonotype. CDR3 in DNA: TGTGCCTCGAAGGGACAGGGACCCACAGATACGCAGTATTTT. Protein product: CASKGQGPTDTQYF. The rearrangement links TRBV10-3 to TRBJ2-3; 9 bases map to TRBD1. J was trimmed by 2 bases and V by 11 bases; bases with no gene match: 8. CDR1 and CDR2 from the germline V gene are ENHRY and SYGVKD. The CDR3 is 14 amino acids.

This clonotype occurred many times. The V gene is TRBV11-2, the J gene TRBJ2-2; 12 nucleotides match TRBD2. This CDR3 has 16 residues. Unmatched junction bases numbered 3, after V lost 4 bases and J lost 3 bases. The V gene's germline CDR1 is SGHAT and CDR2 FQNNGV. CDR3 sequence: CASSYGLAGYTGELFF. The CDR3 region has the DNA TGTGCCAGCAGCTATGGACTAGCGGGGTACACCGGGGAGCTGTTTTTT.

The table lists this clonotype with many counts. J is TRBJ2-7 and V is TRBV20-1, with TRBD1 identical over 11 bases. CDR1 and CDR2 from the germline V gene are DFQATT and SNEGSKA (reference sequence). This CDR3 has 14 residues. The V segment lost 2 bases and the J segment 4 bases; nucleotides outside the gene matches: 4. CDR3 sequence: CSARQGQGVYEQYV. CDR3 nucleotides: TGCAGTGCTAGACAGGGACAGGGGGTATACGAGCAGTACGTC.

This clonotype was found many times. This sequence joins TRBV5-1 and TRBJ2-1, with 9 positions matching TRBD2. The CDR3 length is 19 residues. The junction had 15 bases not matched to a gene; V was cut back by 4 bases and J by 1 base. CDR1 SGHRS and CDR2 YFSETQ come from the germline V gene. The CDR3 sequence is CASSAPPGLALVSYNEQFF. The CDR3 coding sequence is TGCGCCAGCAGCGCTCCCCCGGGACTAGCTTTAGTATCCTACAATGAGCAGTTCTTC.

This clonotype was counted ten times or more. The chain is built from TRBV4-2 and TRBJ1-1; D call uncertain. The ends were cut back, 4 bases at V and 3 bases at J, with 15 bases in the middle. Germline values: CDR1 LGHNA, CDR2 YNFKEQ. The CDR3 runs to 15 residues. DNA of the CDR3: TGTGCCAGCAGCCCTTCGAAAGGACGGGACACTGAAGCTTTCTTT. Protein sequence: CASSPSKGRDTEAFF.

This clonotype came up many times. Here the CDR3 reads CASSVGTSDKETQYF. The CDR3 nucleotides read TGTGCCAGCAGCGTAGGGACTAGCGATAAAGAGACCCAGTACTTC. The V and J genes are TRBV9 and TRBJ2-5; TRBD2 matches at 9 bases. This CDR3 has 15 amino acids. Trimming at V came to 0 bases and at J to 3 bases, leaving 3 bases not matched to a gene. Germline lookup yields CDR1 SGDLS and CDR2 YYNGEE.

The chain combines TRBV5-1 with TRBJ2-3; D is perhaps TRBD1 or TRBD2 (5 bases each). Germline assignment: CDR1 SGHRS and CDR2 YFSETQ. This CDR3 is 14 amino acids long. The V gene lost 4 bases and the J gene lost 0 bases, with 9 bases spanning the gap. The CDR3: CASSDGGSTDTQYF. The CDR3 coding sequence is TGCGCCAGCAGCGATGGGGGAAGCACAGATACGCAGTATTTT.

This clonotype was recorded many times. This rearrangement joins TRBV6-5 to TRBJ2-1; maybe TRBD2 (6 bases). Germline-derived CDR1 and CDR2 are MNHEY and SVGAGI. This CDR3 contains 15 residues. V gave up 2 bases and J gave up 7 bases, with 15 bases separating them. The CDR3 loop is CASSYRGTTGNEQFF. In DNA, the CDR3 is TGTGCCAGCAGTTACCGGGGGACCACGGGGAATGAGCAGTTCTTC.